This entry features one T cell receptor (beta chain) sequence. Antigen specificity is unknown. TCR beta VDJ and CDR3 were profiled, and genomic DNA was the template. TCRdb reanalysed the reads using MiXCR and keeps one entry per CDR3 protein. The sample contains around 230,000 distinct CDR3 sequences, over 60% of which appear only once. The CDR3 spans 15 residues. Trimming removed 9 bases from V and 3 bases from J; junction bases left unmatched: 15. CDR1 SGDLS and CDR2 YYNGEE come from the germline V gene. The sample is drawn from a study of CD8+CD57+ T cells in acquired aplastic anemia. Whole-study findings and limits: Patients shared some 30 CD8+ CDR3 sequences with controls.

The specimen was sorted CD4+, CD8+, or CD8+CD57+ T cells (not recorded which) from PBMCs. This sequence joins TRBV9 and TRBJ2-7; 7 bases are a match to TRBD1. The sequence was collected from a human donor in good health. The chain's CDR3 is CATKDTGQNYYEQYF. The CDR3 DNA reads as TGTGCCACTAAAGACACGGGACAGAACTACTACGAGCAGTACTTC.